The entry below gives a single T cell receptor (beta chain) sequence along with its context. This clonotype was observed a handful of times. Its antigen is unknown. No much larger clone exists at a distance of one base, and base qualities are not known. The label giving this sample's treatment or condition can be read as: in vitro stimulation with specific CMV peptide epitopes to enrich CMV-specific T cells. Sequencing instrument: Illumina HiSeq 1500. TCRdb cleaned the public reads at Q25 with fastp, built clones with MiXCR and kept in-frame beta chains. Duplicate CDR3 protein sequences are folded into a single record with the most common DNA and genes. For this sample there are around 300,000 distinct CDR3 sequences; roughly a fifth appear just once. Jointly, the top ten make up roughly a fifth of the sample. These data are taken from a study of T cell repertoires in cytomegalovirus infection (dated by TCRdb to the late 2010s). For the wider study: Peptide stimulations targeted recently identified HLA-C-restricted CMV epitopes, whose presentation resists viral immunomodulation, together with well-studied HLA-B-restricted epitopes. Because public TCR beta signatures pointed to carriage of CMV infection together with the matching HLA type, the HLA type of each donor mattered for the analysis.

CDR1 and CDR2, per the germline V gene, are SQVTM and ANQGSEA. The CDR3 holds 15 amino acids from the cysteine to the phenylalanine. Solely the CDR3 DNA is kept, with 45 bases framed from the first base. Cut back by 5 bases and 5 bases, the V and J ends lie 19 bases apart. The full study reports these points: The ex vivo response was dominated by HLA-C-restricted CMV-specific TCR beta clonotypes, which also provided the single most frequent clonotype in two of eight donors. In both this cohort and an independent cohort of some 380 donors, the cumulative frequency of public TCR beta family members distinguished carriers of CMV infection plus the relevant HLA type.

The source material was cultured PBMCs, sampled from culture after CMV antigen stimulation. This receptor was taken from a human donor in good health (CMV status not recorded). Some clones in this sample may be carry-over from other donors' samples. Here the chain combines TRBV29-1 and TRBJ2-1; TRBD1 might be the D gene, on 7 matching bases. The DNA sequence is TGCAGCGTTAAACGCAGGGGGAGGTTGAACAATGAGCAGTTCTTC. Its translation is CSVKRRGRLNNEQFF.